This T cell receptor beta chain was documented in a study of blood T cell repertoires in COVID-19. V lost 0 bases and J lost 3, with 11 bases in between. CDR1 and CDR2 from the germline V gene are PRHDT and FYEKMQ (reference sequence). The CDR3 has 16 amino acids. This table comes from immunoSEQ multiplex PCR, and its TCRdb copy is limited to in-frame clones, with some not included. The data contain 130,000 to 150,000 clones, 75% to 85% of them singletons. Specimen: peripheral blood. This TCR was sampled from a human donor with acute or convalescent COVID-19. The donor label of this sample is uncertain. The rearrangement joins TRBV13 to TRBJ2-2, with D tentatively TRBD1 (6 bases). The CDR3 coding sequence is TGTGCCAGCAGCTTAGGGGGGGCCTCGGACACCGGGGAGCTGTTTTTT. This sequence encodes CASSLGGASDTGELFF.